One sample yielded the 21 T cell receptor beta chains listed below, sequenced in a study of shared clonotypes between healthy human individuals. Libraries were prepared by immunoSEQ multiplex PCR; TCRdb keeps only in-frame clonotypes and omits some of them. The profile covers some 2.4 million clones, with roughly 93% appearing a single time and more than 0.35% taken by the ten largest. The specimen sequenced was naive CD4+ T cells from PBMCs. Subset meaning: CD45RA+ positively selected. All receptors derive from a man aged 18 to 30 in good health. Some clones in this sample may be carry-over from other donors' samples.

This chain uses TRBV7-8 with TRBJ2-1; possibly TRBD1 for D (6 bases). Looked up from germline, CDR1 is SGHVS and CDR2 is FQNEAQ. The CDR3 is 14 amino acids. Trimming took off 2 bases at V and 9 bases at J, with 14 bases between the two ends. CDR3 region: CASSLFQGLTEQFF. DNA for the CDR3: TGTGCCAGCAGCTTATTCCAGGGGTTGACTGAGCAGTTCTTC. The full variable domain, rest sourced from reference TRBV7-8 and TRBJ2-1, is GAGVSQSPRYKVAKRGQDVALRCDPISGHVSLFWYQQALGQGPEFLTYFQNEAQLDKSGLPSDRFFAERPEGSVSTLKIQRTQQEDSAVYLCASSLFQGLTEQFFGPGTRLTVL.

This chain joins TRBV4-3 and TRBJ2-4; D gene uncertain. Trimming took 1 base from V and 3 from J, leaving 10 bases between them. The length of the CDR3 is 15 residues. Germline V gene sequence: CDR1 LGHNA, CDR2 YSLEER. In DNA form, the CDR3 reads TGCGCCAGCAGCCAAGTTGCGTTGGGCAAAAACATTCAGTACTTC. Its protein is CASSQVALGKNIQYF.

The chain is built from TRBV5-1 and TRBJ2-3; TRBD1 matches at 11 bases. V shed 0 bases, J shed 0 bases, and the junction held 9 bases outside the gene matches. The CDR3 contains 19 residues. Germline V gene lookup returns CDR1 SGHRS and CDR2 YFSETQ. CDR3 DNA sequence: TGCGCCAGCAGCTTGGAGCGGACAGGGGGCGGTTCTAGCACAGATACGCAGTATTTT. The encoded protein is CASSLERTGGGSSTDTQYF.

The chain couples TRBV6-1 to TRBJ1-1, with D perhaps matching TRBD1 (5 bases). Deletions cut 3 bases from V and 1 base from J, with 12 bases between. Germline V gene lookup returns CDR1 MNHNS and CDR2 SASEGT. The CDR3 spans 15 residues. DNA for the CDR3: TGTGCCAGCAGTGAGGGGCAGGGTGGGAACACTGAAGCTTTCTTT. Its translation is CASSEGQGGNTEAFF.

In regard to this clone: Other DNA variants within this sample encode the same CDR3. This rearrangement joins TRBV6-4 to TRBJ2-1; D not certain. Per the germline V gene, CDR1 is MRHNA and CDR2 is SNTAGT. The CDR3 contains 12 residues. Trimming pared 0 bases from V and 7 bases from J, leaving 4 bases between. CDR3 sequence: CASSDSRNEQFF. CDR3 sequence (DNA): TGTGCCAGCAGTGACTCGAGGAATGAGCAGTTCTTC.

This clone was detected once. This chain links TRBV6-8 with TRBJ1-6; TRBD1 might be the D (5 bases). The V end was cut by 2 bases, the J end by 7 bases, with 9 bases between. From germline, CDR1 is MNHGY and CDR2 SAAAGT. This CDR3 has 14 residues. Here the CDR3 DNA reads TGTGCCAGCAGTTACAGGGGCTCCAATTCACCCCTCCACTTT. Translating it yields CASSYRGSNSPLHF.

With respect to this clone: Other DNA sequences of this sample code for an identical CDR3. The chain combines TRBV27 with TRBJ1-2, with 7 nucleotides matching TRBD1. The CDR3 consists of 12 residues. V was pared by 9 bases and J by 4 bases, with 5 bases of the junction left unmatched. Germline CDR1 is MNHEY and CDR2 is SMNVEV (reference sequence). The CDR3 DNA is TGTGCCAGTAGGACAGGAGGCTATGGCTACACCTTC. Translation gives CASRTGGYGYTF.

In nucleotides, the CDR3 is TGCGCCAGCAGCGGGGGGACAGGGAACACAGATACGCAGTATTTT. As protein: CASSGGTGNTDTQYF. The rearrangement uses TRBV5-1 and TRBJ2-3, with 9 bases identical to TRBD1. V gave up 4 bases and J gave up 2 bases; unmatched junction bases: 5. The CDR3 runs 15 residues. CDR1 and CDR2 (germline): SGHRS, YFSETQ.

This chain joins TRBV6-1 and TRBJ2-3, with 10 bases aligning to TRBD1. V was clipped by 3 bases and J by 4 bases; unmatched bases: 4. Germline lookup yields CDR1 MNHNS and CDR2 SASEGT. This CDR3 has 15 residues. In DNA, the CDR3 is TGTGCCAGCAGTGATTGGGACAGGGGCGCAGATACGCAGTATTTT. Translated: CASSDWDRGADTQYF.

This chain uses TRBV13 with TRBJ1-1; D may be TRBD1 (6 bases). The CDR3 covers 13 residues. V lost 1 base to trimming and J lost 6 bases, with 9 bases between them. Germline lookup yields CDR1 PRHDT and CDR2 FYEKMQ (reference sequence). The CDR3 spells CASSLDRVPEAFF. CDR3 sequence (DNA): TGTGCCAGCAGCTTAGACAGGGTCCCTGAAGCTTTCTTT.

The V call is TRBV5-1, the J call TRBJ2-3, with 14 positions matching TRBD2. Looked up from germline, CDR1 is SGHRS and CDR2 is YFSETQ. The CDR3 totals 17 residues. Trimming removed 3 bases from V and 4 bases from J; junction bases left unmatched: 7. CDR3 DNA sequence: TGCGCCAGCAGCTCTGGGACTAGCGGGAGTGGGTCAGATACGCAGTATTTT. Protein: CASSSGTSGSGSDTQYF.

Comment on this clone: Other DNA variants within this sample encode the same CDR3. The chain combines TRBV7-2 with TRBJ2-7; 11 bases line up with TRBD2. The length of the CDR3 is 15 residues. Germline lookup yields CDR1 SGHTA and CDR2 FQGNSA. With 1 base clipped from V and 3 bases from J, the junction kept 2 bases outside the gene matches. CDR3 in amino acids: CASSLGLAGLYEQYF. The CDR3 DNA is TGTGCCAGCAGCTTAGGACTAGCGGGACTCTACGAGCAGTACTTC.

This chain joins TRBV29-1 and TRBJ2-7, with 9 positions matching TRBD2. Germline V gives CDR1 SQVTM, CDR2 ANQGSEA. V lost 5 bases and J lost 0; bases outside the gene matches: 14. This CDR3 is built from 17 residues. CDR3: CSVSSWGFSGSSYEQYF. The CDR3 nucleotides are TGCAGCGTTTCAAGTTGGGGATTTAGCGGGAGCTCCTACGAGCAGTACTTC.

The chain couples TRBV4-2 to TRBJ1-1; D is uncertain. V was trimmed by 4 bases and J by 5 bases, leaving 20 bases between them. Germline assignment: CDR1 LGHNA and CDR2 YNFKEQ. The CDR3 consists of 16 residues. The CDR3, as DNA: TGTGCCAGCAGCCCGTACGCCTCGATCGGGGTTACTGAAGCTTTCTTT. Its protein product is CASSPYASIGVTEAFF.

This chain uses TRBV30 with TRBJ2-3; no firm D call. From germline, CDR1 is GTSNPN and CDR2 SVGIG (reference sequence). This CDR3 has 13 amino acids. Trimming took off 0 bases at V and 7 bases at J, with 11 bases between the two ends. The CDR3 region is CAWSVLLGNTQYF. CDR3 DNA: TGTGCCTGGAGTGTACTATTGGGAAATACGCAGTATTTT.

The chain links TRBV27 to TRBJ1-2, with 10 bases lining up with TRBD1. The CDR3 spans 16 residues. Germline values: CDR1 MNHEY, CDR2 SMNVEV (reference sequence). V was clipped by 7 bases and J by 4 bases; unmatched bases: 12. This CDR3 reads CASKGRPGQGRYGYTF. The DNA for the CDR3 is TGTGCCAGCAAGGGGAGACCGGGACAGGGGCGCTATGGCTACACCTTC.

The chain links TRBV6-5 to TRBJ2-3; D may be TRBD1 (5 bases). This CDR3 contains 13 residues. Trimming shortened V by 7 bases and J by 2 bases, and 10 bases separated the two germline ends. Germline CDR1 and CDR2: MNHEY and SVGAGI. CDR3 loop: CASTRDLTDTQYF. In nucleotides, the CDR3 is TGTGCCAGCACCAGGGATCTCACAGATACGCAGTATTTT.

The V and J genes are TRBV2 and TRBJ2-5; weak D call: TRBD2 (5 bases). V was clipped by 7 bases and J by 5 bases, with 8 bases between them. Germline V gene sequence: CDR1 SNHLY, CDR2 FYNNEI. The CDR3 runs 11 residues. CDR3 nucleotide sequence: TGTGCCAGCAAAACGGGGGAGACCCAGTACTTC. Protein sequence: CASKTGETQYF.

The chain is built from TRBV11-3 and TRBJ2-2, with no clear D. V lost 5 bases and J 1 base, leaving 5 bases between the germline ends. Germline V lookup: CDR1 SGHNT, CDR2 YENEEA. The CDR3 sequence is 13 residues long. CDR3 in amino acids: CASSHRNTGELFF. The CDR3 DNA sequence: TGTGCCAGCAGCCACAGGAACACCGGGGAGCTGTTTTTT. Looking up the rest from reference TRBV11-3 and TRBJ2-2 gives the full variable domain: EAGVVQSPRYKIIEKKQPVAFWCNPISGHNTLYWYLQNLGQGPELLIRYENEEAVDDSQLPKDRFSAERLKGVDSTLKIQPAELGDSAVYLCASSHRNTGELFFGEGSRLTVL.

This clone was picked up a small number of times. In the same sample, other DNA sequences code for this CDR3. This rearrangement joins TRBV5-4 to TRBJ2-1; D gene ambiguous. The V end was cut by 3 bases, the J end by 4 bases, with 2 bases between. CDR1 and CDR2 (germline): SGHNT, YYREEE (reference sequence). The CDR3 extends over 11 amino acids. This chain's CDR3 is CASSSYNEQFF. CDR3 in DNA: TGTGCCAGCAGCTCGTACAATGAGCAGTTCTTC.

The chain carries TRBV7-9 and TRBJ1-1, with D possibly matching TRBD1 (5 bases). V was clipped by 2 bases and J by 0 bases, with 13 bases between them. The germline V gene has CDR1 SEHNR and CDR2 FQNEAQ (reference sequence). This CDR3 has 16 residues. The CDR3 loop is CASSLRGSDLNTEAFF. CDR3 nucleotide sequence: TGTGCCAGCAGCTTACGGGGGTCAGACTTGAACACTGAAGCTTTCTTT.